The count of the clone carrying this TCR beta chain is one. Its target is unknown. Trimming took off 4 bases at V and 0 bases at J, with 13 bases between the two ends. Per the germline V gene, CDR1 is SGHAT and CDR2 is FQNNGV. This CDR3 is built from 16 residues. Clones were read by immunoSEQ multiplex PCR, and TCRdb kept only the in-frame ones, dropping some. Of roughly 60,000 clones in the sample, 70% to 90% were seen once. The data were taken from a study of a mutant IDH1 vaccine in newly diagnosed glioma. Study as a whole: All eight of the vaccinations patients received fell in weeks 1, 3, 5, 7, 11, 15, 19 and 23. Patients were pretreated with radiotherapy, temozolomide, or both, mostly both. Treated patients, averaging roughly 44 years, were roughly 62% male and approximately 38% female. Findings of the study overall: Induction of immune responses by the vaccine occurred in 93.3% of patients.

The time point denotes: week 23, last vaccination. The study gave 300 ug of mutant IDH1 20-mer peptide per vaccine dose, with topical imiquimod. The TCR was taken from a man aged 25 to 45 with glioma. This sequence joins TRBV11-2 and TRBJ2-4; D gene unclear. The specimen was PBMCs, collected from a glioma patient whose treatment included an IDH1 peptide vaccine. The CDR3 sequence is CASSYQSILAKNIQYF. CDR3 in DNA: TGTGCCAGCAGCTACCAATCAATACTAGCCAAAAACATTCAGTACTTC.